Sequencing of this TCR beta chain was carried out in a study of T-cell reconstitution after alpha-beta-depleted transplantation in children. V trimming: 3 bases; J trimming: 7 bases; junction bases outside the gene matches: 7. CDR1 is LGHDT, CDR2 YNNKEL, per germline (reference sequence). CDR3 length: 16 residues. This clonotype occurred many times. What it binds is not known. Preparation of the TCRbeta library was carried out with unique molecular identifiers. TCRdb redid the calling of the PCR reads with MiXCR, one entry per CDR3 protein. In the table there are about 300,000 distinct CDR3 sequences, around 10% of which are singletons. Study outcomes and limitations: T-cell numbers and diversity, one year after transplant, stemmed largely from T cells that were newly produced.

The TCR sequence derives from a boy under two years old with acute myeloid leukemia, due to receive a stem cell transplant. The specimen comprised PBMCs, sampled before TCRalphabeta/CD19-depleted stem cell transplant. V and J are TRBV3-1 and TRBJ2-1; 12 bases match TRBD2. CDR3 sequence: CASSQGLAGGYNEQFF. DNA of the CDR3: TGTGCCAGCAGCCAGGGGCTAGCGGGAGGGTATAATGAGCAGTTCTTC.